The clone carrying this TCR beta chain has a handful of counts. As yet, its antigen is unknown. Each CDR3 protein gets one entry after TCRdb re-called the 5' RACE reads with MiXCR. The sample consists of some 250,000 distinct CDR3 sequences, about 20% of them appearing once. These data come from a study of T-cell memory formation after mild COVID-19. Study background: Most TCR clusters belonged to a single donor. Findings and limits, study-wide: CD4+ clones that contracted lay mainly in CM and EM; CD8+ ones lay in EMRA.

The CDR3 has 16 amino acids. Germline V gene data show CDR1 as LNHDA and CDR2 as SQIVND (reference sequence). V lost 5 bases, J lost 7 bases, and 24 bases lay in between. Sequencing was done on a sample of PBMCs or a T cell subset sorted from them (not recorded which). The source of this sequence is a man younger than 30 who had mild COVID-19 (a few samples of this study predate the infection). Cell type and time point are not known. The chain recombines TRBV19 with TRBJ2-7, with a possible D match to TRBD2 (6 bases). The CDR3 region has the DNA TGTGCCAGTAGTCCCCGGGGAGGAGCAAGCTTCTGGGAGCAGTACGTC. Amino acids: CASSPRGGASFWEQYV.